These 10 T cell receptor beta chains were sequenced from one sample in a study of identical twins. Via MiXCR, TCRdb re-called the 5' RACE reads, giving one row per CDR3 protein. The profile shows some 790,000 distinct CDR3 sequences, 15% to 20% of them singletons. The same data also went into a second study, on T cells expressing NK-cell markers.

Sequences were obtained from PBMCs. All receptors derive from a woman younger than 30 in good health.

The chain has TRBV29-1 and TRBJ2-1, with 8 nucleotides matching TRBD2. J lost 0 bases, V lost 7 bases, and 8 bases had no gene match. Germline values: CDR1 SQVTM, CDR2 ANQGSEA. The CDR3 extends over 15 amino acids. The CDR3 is CSAPGGFSSYNEQFF. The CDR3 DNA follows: TGCAGCGCCCCGGGAGGGTTTAGCTCCTACAATGAGCAGTTCTTC.

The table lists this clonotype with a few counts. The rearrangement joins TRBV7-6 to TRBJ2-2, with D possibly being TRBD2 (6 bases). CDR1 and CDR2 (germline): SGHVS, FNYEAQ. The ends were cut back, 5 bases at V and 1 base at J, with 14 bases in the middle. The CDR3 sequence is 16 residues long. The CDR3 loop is CASSQGLLKNTGELFF. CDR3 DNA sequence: TGTGCCAGCAGCCAGGGACTCCTAAAGAACACCGGGGAGCTGTTTTTT.

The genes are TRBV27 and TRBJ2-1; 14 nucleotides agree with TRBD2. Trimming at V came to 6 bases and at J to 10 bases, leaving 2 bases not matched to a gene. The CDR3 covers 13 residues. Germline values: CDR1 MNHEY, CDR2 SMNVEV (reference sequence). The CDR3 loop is CASSGLAGGEQFF. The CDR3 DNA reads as TGTGCCAGCAGCGGACTAGCGGGAGGAGAGCAGTTCTTC.

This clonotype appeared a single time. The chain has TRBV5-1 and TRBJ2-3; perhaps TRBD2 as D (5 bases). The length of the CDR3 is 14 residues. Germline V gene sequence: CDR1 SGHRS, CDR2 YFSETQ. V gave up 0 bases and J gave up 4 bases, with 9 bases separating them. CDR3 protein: CASSLGSSPDTQYF. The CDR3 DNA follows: TGCGCCAGCAGCTTGGGGTCTAGCCCAGATACGCAGTATTTT.

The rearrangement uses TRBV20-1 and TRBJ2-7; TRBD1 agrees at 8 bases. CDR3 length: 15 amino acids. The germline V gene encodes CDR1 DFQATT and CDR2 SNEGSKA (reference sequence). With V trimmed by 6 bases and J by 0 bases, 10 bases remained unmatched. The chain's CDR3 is CSAIRRDRSSYEQYF. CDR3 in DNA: TGCAGTGCGATCCGGAGGGACAGGTCCTCCTACGAGCAGTACTTC.

Here the CDR3 reads CASRRTSGGGNEQFF. The CDR3, as DNA: TGTGCCAGCAGAAGAACTAGCGGGGGGGGGAATGAGCAGTTCTTC. The J gene is TRBJ2-1, the V gene TRBV6-1; 13 bases are a match to TRBD2. This CDR3 is 15 amino acids long. Losses at the gene ends were 6 bases for V and 7 bases for J; bases not matched to a gene: 6. Germline V gene lookup returns CDR1 MNHNS and CDR2 SASEGT.

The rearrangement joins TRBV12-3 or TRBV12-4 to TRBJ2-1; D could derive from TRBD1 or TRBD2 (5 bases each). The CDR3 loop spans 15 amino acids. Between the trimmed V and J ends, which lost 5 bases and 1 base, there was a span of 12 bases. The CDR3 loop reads CASSEGLESYNEQFF. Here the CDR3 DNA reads TGTGCCAGCAGTGAGGGGCTGGAGTCCTACAATGAGCAGTTCTTC.

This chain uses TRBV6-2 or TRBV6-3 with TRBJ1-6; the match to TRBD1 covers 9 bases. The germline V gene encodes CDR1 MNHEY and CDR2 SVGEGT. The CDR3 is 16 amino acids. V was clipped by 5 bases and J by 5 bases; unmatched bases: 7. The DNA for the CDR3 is TGTGCCAGCAGTACCCCGGACAGGGGAGATAATTCACCCCTCCACTTT. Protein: CASSTPDRGDNSPLHF.

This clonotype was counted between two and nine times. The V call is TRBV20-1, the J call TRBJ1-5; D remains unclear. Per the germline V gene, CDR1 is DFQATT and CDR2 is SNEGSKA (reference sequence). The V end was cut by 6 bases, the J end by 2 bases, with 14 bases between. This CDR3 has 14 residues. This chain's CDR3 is CSAQDGVGNQPQHF. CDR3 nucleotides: TGCAGTGCCCAAGACGGGGTTGGCAATCAGCCCCAGCATTTT.

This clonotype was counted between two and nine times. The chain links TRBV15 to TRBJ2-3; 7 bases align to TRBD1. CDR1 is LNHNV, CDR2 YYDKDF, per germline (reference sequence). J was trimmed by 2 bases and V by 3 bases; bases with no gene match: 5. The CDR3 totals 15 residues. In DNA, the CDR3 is TGTGCCACCAGCAGCGGGACAGCTTTCACAGATACGCAGTATTTT. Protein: CATSSGTAFTDTQYF.